Listed here are 22 T cell receptor beta chains from one sample, sequenced in a study of T cell responses to AZD1222 COVID-19 vaccine. Sequencing was performed with immunoSEQ multiplex PCR; in TCRdb, only in-frame clones are kept and a portion is missing. The sample consists of about 64,000 clones, 80% of them appearing once. This specimen consisted of peripheral blood, obtained 28 days after the second AZD1222 dose. These receptor sequences come from an adult who received the AZD1222 COVID-19 vaccine.

This chain links TRBV6-5 with TRBJ2-7, with a weak D call TRBD2 (7 bases). Germline V CDR1 and CDR2: MNHEY, SVGAGI. The V end lost 4 bases, the J end lost 4 bases, and 17 bases lay between the germline ends. The CDR3 sequence is 15 residues long. The CDR3 loop is CASSSYTGGRYEQYF. For the CDR3, the DNA is TGTGCCAGCAGTTCGTACACGGGGGGCCGGTACGAGCAGTACTTC.

In this sample, this clone turned up a few times. The chain has TRBV18 and TRBJ1-2, with TRBD1 identical over 8 bases. The CDR3 runs to 15 residues. Germline CDR1 is KGHSH and CDR2 is LQKENI. V was pared by 3 bases and J by 4 bases, with 7 bases of the junction left unmatched. The CDR3 sequence is CASSPDRAMTYGYTF. For the CDR3, the DNA is TGTGCCAGCTCACCGGACAGGGCTATGACCTATGGCTACACCTTC.

The rearrangement joins TRBV5-1 to TRBJ2-3; 7 bases fit TRBD1. Per germline, CDR1 SGHRS and CDR2 YFSETQ. The CDR3 covers 15 residues. The ends lost 3 bases at V and 2 bases at J; junction bases unmatched: 6. The CDR3 is CASSSRTGATDTQYF. The CDR3 nucleotides are TGCGCCAGCAGCTCTAGGACAGGAGCCACAGATACGCAGTATTTT.

V and J are TRBV14 and TRBJ2-7, with 8 bases identical to TRBD1. Per the germline V gene, CDR1 is SGHDN and CDR2 is FVKESK. Trimming cost V 4 bases and J 7 bases; bases outside gene matches: 12. CDR3 length: 15 residues. CDR3 region: CASSLYGQGRDEQYF. CDR3 nucleotides: TGTGCCAGCAGCCTCTACGGACAGGGAAGGGATGAGCAGTACTTC.

The chain recombines TRBV10-1 with TRBJ2-7; 9 bases are a match to TRBD1. Trimming at V came to 3 bases and at J to 3 bases, leaving 6 bases not matched to a gene. The CDR3 is 15 residues long. Per germline, CDR1 WNHNN and CDR2 SYGVQD (reference sequence). The CDR3 protein is CASSEIRDRDYEQYF. In DNA, the CDR3 is TGCGCCAGCAGTGAAATCAGGGACAGGGACTACGAGCAGTACTTC.

This clone came up a few times. This sequence joins TRBV5-4 and TRBJ2-1, with D perhaps TRBD2 (5 bases). Germline CDR1 SGHNT, CDR2 YYREEE (reference sequence). The CDR3 extends over 16 amino acids. Trimming took 2 bases from V and 1 from J, leaving 13 bases between them. CDR3 coding DNA: TGTGCCAGCAGCTTTGGTTGGACTGTTTCCTACAATGAGCAGTTCTTC. As protein: CASSFGWTVSYNEQFF.

The chain combines TRBV11-3 with TRBJ2-1; 9 bases are shared with TRBD1. Looked up from germline, CDR1 is SGHNT and CDR2 is YENEEA. This CDR3 spans 15 amino acids. V was pared by 6 bases and J by 3 bases, with 6 bases of the junction left unmatched. The chain's CDR3 is CASSRPGQGYNEQFF. As DNA, the CDR3 is TGTGCCAGCAGTCGTCCGGGACAGGGCTACAATGAGCAGTTCTTC.

This chain links TRBV6-5 with TRBJ1-5, with D maybe TRBD1 (6 bases). This CDR3 spans 15 amino acids. Trimming stripped 6 bases from V and 4 bases from J, with 16 bases between. CDR1 and CDR2 (germline): MNHEY, SVGAGI. The CDR3 is CASSLQGRRNQPQHF. The CDR3 DNA follows: TGTGCCAGCAGCTTACAGGGACGGAGGAATCAGCCCCAGCATTTT.

Worth noting for this clone: The DNA is omitted, as the CDR3 cannot be located on it reliably, and the CDR3 follows TCRdb's listing. The J gene is TRBJ1-4, the V gene TRBV4-1. Germline V gives CDR1 MGHRA, CDR2 YSYEKL. The CDR3 spans 16 residues, counting both ends. The CDR3 here is CASSQDSGPANEKLFF.

In its sample, this clone was seen a few times. The V and J genes are TRBV2 and TRBJ1-5; D gene ambiguous. Trimming took off 4 bases at V and 4 bases at J, with 14 bases between the two ends. The CDR3 extends over 15 amino acids. Germline CDR1 and CDR2: SNHLY and FYNNEI. In DNA form, the CDR3 reads TGTGCCAGCAGTGTTGGTGGCGGTCTTAATCAGCCCCAGCATTTT. Its translation is CASSVGGGLNQPQHF.

This sequence joins TRBV6-5 and TRBJ2-1; the D is unclear. Trimming took 6 bases from V and 4 from J, leaving 13 bases between them. This CDR3 is built from 14 residues. CDR1 is MNHEY, CDR2 SVGAGI, per germline. This chain's CDR3 is CASSKRAVYNEQFF. The CDR3, as DNA: TGTGCCAGCAGCAAACGGGCCGTTTACAATGAGCAGTTCTTC.

The chain uses TRBV11-2 and TRBJ2-3; D gene unclear. V dropped 4 bases and J dropped 1 base, with 3 bases sitting between them. Looked up from germline, CDR1 is SGHAT and CDR2 is FQNNGV. The CDR3 sequence is 12 residues long. In nucleotides, the CDR3 is TGTGCCAGCAGCTATGGCACAGATACGCAGTATTTT. This codes for CASSYGTDTQYF.

This clone occurred once. The chain combines TRBV5-4 with TRBJ1-5; 7 nucleotides line up with TRBD1. The V segment lost 9 bases and the J segment 4 bases; nucleotides outside the gene matches: 7. From germline, CDR1 is SGHNT and CDR2 YYREEE (reference sequence). CDR3 length equals 13 residues. The CDR3: CATQGGPNQPQHF. In DNA, the CDR3 is TGTGCCACCCAGGGGGGCCCGAATCAGCCCCAGCATTTT.

V and J are TRBV19 and TRBJ2-1; 8 bases are shared with TRBD2. V was clipped by 4 bases and J by 6 bases; unmatched bases: 2. The CDR3 contains 13 residues. CDR1 LNHDA and CDR2 SQIVND come from the germline V gene (reference sequence). CDR3 nucleotides: TGTGCCAGTAGTACGGGGGGGGCCAATGAGCAGTTCTTC. Its protein is CASSTGGANEQFF.

The V and J genes are TRBV19 and TRBJ1-2; 7 positions match TRBD1. This CDR3 spans 13 amino acids. J lost 4 bases, V lost 5 bases, and 4 bases had no gene match. Germline CDR1 is LNHDA and CDR2 is SQIVND (reference sequence). Here the CDR3 reads CASSPRTGYGYTF. The CDR3 DNA is TGTGCCAGTAGTCCTCGGACAGGCTATGGCTACACCTTC.

The chain recombines TRBV2 with TRBJ2-2, with D maybe TRBD2 (5 bases). Germline CDR1 is SNHLY and CDR2 is FYNNEI. CDR3 length equals 13 residues. Trimming left V 5 bases short and J 5 bases short, with 9 bases between. CDR3 protein: CASSPDSTGELFF. CDR3 in DNA: TGTGCCAGCAGTCCGGACTCAACCGGGGAGCTGTTTTTT.

This clone was picked up a small number of times. The chain is built from TRBV11-2 and TRBJ2-7, with D hard to call. Per germline, CDR1 SGHAT and CDR2 FQNNGV. V was clipped by 2 bases and J by 0 bases, with 5 bases between them. CDR3 length: 13 amino acids. CDR3 residues: CASSLQASYEQYF. For the CDR3, the DNA is TGTGCCAGCAGCTTACAGGCCTCCTACGAGCAGTACTTC.

This sequence joins TRBV24-1 and TRBJ1-1; TRBD1 matches 8 bases. The germline gives CDR1 KGHDR, CDR2 SFDVKD. The CDR3 extends over 14 amino acids. Trimming took 4 bases from V and 10 from J; bases not matched to a gene: 10. The CDR3 coding sequence is TGTGCCACCAGTGACGAGACAGGGGCCCATGGAGCTTTCTTT. It specifies CATSDETGAHGAFF.

The chain carries TRBV15 and TRBJ2-2; no firm D call. V was trimmed by 3 bases and J by 2 bases, leaving 16 bases between them. Germline CDR1 is LNHNV and CDR2 is YYDKDF (reference sequence). The CDR3 is 17 residues long. The chain's CDR3 is CATSSLLGFYNTGELFF. CDR3 in DNA: TGTGCCACCAGCAGTTTACTCGGATTTTATAACACCGGGGAGCTGTTTTTT.

The DNA of the CDR3 is TGTGCCAGCAGCTTGGTGGGCAGGGGGCAGAGTGGCTACACCTTC. Translation: CASSLVGRGQSGYTF. This chain joins TRBV5-4 and TRBJ1-2; TRBD1 matches 8 bases. CDR3 length: 15 amino acids. CDR1 is SGHNT and CDR2 is YYREEE in the germline V gene (reference sequence). V gave up 0 bases and J gave up 7 bases; unmatched junction bases: 8.

V usage is TRBV14 and J usage is TRBJ2-1; D is ambiguous. In germline, CDR1 is SGHDN, CDR2 FVKESK. CDR3 length: 11 residues. The germline V and J ends were trimmed by 4 bases and 14 bases, with 12 bases remaining between them. The CDR3, as DNA: TGTGCCAGCAGCCCTGGGATGGAAAAGTTCTTC. Translation gives CASSPGMEKFF.

The CDR3 spells CARRTAAYEQYF. In DNA, the CDR3 is TGTGCCAGGAGGACAGCCGCCTACGAGCAGTACTTC. The chain recombines TRBV21-1 with TRBJ2-7; TRBD1, as called in the table, went unchecked against the DNA. TRBV21-1 is labeled a pseudogene. This CDR3 is 12 amino acids long.